Listed below are T cell receptor beta chains from one sample, sequenced in a study of blood T cell repertoires in COVID-19. Produced via immunoSEQ multiplex PCR; TCRdb's table is partial and in-frame only. Of 200,000 to 250,000 clones listed, around 81% were seen once; the top ten hold about 2.3%. Specimen: peripheral blood. The receptors stem from a woman aged 55-70 years with acute or convalescent COVID-19. Each CDR3 is given with its conserved first and last residue. A D gene is named only where the DNA matches it firmly. Size is stated for part of the rows, as once, few or many counts, or as a class when the clone is expanded.

.	TRBV4-2	TRBJ1-5	.	CASSPGQKHLNSNQPQHF	TGTGCCAGCAGCCCCGGACAGAAACATTTGAATAGCAATCAGCCCCAGCATTTT
.	TRBV11-2	TRBJ1-3	.	CASSRGPSLGNTIYF	TGTGCCAGCAGCAGAGGCCCAAGTCTCGGAAACACCATATATTTT
.	TRBV15	TRBJ2-1	TRBD2	CATSRGLAGAGDEQFF	TGTGCCACCAGCAGGGGACTAGCGGGGGCCGGGGATGAGCAGTTCTTC
.	TRBV28	TRBJ2-7	.	CASSLQGEQYF	TGTGCCAGCAGTTTACAGGGCGAGCAGTACTTC
.	TRBV28	TRBJ2-7	.	CASSPNRGFYDF	TGTGCCAGCAGCCCTAATCGGGGATTCTATGACTTC
.	TRBV28	TRBJ1-4	TRBD1	CASRRTGEKLFF	TGTGCCAGCAGGAGGACAGGTGAAAAACTGTTTTTT
.	TRBV11-3	TRBJ2-1	TRBD2	CASSPTSAHNEQFF	TGTGCCAGCAGCCCGACTAGCGCTCACAATGAGCAGTTCTTC
few	TRBV30	TRBJ2-1	TRBD1	CAWSVLGGQNREQFF	TGTGCCTGGAGTGTACTAGGGGGACAGAACCGTGAGCAGTTCTTC
.	TRBV14	TRBJ1-2	TRBD1	CASSRDRANYGYTF	TGTGCCAGCAGCCGGGACAGGGCCAACTATGGCTACACCTTC
.	TRBV3-1/TRBV3-2	TRBJ1-1	.	CASSQVGANTEAFF	TGTGCCAGCAGCCAAGTAGGGGCGAACACTGAAGCTTTCTTT
.	TRBV4-1	TRBJ2-7	.	CASSQAPTSYEQYF	TGCGCCAGCAGCCAAGCCCCGACTAGCTACGAGCAGTACTTC
.	TRBV28	TRBJ1-1	.	CASSSPGFGPEGTEAFF	TGTGCCAGCAGTTCGCCCGGGTTTGGTCCCGAGGGAACTGAAGCTTTCTTT
.	TRBV6-5	TRBJ1-4	.	CASRRTVKNEKLFF	TGTGCCAGCAGGCGGACAGTGAAGAATGAAAAACTGTTTTTT
.	TRBV7-9	TRBJ1-2	.	CASSPMTAGGYTF	TGTGCCAGCAGCCCTATGACGGCGGGTGGCTACACCTTC
.	TRBV5-1	TRBJ1-5	.	CASSSGSSDNNQPQHF	TGCGCCAGCAGCTCAGGTTCCAGTGATAACAATCAGCCCCAGCATTTT
.	TRBV30	TRBJ2-7	.	CAWSSSGWDEQYF	TGTGCCTGGAGTTCGTCAGGTTGGGACGAGCAGTACTTC
.	TRBV2	TRBJ1-2	.	CASSPGQYGYTF	TGTGCCAGCAGCCCTGGACAGTATGGCTACACCTTC
few	TRBV15	TRBJ1-6	TRBD1	CATSRRRDSSNSPLHF	TGTGCCACCAGCAGGCGCCGGGACAGCTCCAATTCACCCCTCCACTTT
.	TRBV7-7	TRBJ2-7	.	CASSEGASYEQYF	TGTGCCAGCAGTGAAGGAGCCTCCTACGAGCAGTACTTC
.	TRBV7-9	TRBJ2-7	.	CASSLRGYEQYF	TGTGCCAGCAGCTTAAGGGGGTACGAGCAGTACTTC
.	TRBV28	TRBJ1-4	.	CASSGGGATNEKLFF	TGTGCCAGCAGTGGGGGAGGGGCAACTAATGAAAAACTGTTTTTT
few	TRBV28	TRBJ1-6	.	CASSPTPGYTYNSPLHF	TGTGCCAGCAGTCCCACTCCGGGTTACACCTATAATTCACCCCTCCACTTT
.	TRBV2	TRBJ2-2	TRBD2	CASSERGGPGELFF	TGTGCCAGCAGTGAACGGGGGGGGCCCGGGGAGCTGTTTTTT
.	TRBV7-2	TRBJ1-3	.	CASSLWAGISGNTIYF	TGTGCCAGCAGCTTATGGGCGGGAATCTCTGGAAACACCATATATTTT
once	TRBV4-1	TRBJ1-4	.	CASSQEGRGNANEKLFF	TGCGCCAGCAGCCAAGAAGGCAGGGGTAATGCTAATGAAAAACTGTTTTTT
.	TRBV10-3	TRBJ2-7	.	CAISSGTHYEQYF	TGTGCCATCAGTTCCGGGACACACTACGAGCAGTACTTC
once	TRBV9	TRBJ2-7	.	CASSSSEGGSYEQYF	TGTGCCAGCAGCTCCTCCGAAGGAGGTTCCTACGAGCAGTACTTC
.	TRBV6-1	TRBJ1-2	TRBD1	CASSEQGAGGYTF	TGTGCCAGCAGTGAACAGGGGGCTGGTGGCTACACCTTC
.	TRBV5-1	TRBJ2-7	TRBD1	CASGTGTLLSYEQYF	TGCGCCAGCGGGACAGGGACTCTCCTCTCCTACGAGCAGTACTTC
.	TRBV6-2/TRBV6-3	TRBJ2-1	.	CASSRLGTSDNEQFF	TGTGCCAGCAGTCGTCTTGGGACATCCGACAATGAGCAGTTCTTC
.	TRBV2	TRBJ1-6	TRBD1	CASSVAGGKTLHF	TGTGCCAGCAGTGTGGCAGGGGGGAAGACCCTCCACTTT
.	TRBV29-1	TRBJ1-2	TRBD1	CSVGTVSYGYTF	TGCAGCGTGGGGACAGTAAGCTATGGCTACACCTTC
.	TRBV6-6	TRBJ1-5	.	CASSYQGDSNQPQHF	TGTGCCAGCAGTTACCAAGGGGATAGCAATCAGCCCCAGCATTTT
.	TRBV7-6	TRBJ2-2	TRBD2	CASSSRLAGGPITGELFF	TGTGCCAGCAGCTCCCGACTAGCGGGGGGGCCGATCACCGGGGAGCTGTTTTTT
.	TRBV3-1/TRBV3-2	TRBJ1-2	.	CASSQIQGDGYTF	TGTGCCAGCAGCCAGATACAGGGAGATGGCTACACCTTC
.	TRBV15	TRBJ2-2	TRBD2	CATSRNPGLAGSGELFF	TGTGCCACCAGCAGAAATCCGGGACTAGCGGGGTCCGGGGAGCTGTTTTTT
.	TRBV7-8	TRBJ2-7	TRBD1	CASSLGRPAGGYEQYF	TGTGCCAGCAGCTTAGGTCGTCCGGCAGGGGGCTACGAGCAGTACTTC
.	TRBV6-6	TRBJ1-3	TRBD1	CASSRGYGQATSGNTIYF	TGTGCCAGCAGCCGAGGGTATGGACAGGCGACCTCTGGAAACACCATATATTTT
.	TRBV6-2/TRBV6-3	TRBJ1-1	TRBD1	CASSAQGPHMNTEAFF	TGTGCCAGCAGCGCACAGGGGCCGCACATGAACACTGAAGCTTTCTTT
.	TRBV11-2	TRBJ1-4	TRBD1	CASSQIGTGGEKLFF	TGTGCCAGCAGCCAAATAGGGACAGGGGGTGAAAAACTGTTTTTT
.	TRBV19	TRBJ1-5	TRBD1	CASSHRRDRGLQPQHF	TGTGCCAGTAGTCACCGCCGGGACAGGGGATTACAGCCCCAGCATTTT
.	TRBV27	TRBJ2-7	.	CASSSPTVGSYEQYF	TGTGCCAGCAGTTCGCCGACAGTCGGATCTTACGAGCAGTACTTC
.	TRBV6-5	TRBJ2-7	.	CASSWLSTLSYEQYF	TGTGCCAGCAGTTGGCTTAGCACTCTCTCCTACGAGCAGTACTTC
.	TRBV5-1	TRBJ2-5	TRBD2	CASSILAGATQETQYF	TGCGCCAGCAGCATCTTAGCGGGGGCTACCCAAGAGACCCAGTACTTC
.	TRBV4-3	TRBJ1-2	.	CASSQELRADYLNYGYTF	TGCGCCAGCAGCCAAGAATTGAGGGCCGATTACCTTAACTATGGCTACACCTTC
.	TRBV5-4	TRBJ2-3	TRBD2	CASSLYLAGDGTDTQYF	TGTGCCAGCAGCTTATACCTAGCGGGGGACGGCACAGATACGCAGTATTTT
.	TRBV10-3	TRBJ1-2	.	CAISESVNYGYTF	TGTGCCATCAGTGAGTCTGTAAACTATGGCTACACCTTC
.	TRBV5-1	TRBJ2-1	TRBD2	CASNPGTSGGHEQFF	TGCGCCAGCAACCCCGGGACTAGCGGGGGCCATGAGCAGTTCTTC
few	TRBV18	TRBJ1-3	TRBD1	CASSRQGESSGNTIYF	TGTGCCAGCTCACGGCAGGGGGAGAGCTCTGGAAACACCATATATTTT
.	TRBV28	TRBJ1-2	.	CASSPLEPNYGYTF	TGTGCCAGCAGTCCCCTGGAGCCTAACTATGGCTACACCTTC
.	TRBV5-5	TRBJ2-5	TRBD2	CASSLGLAGGQETQYF	TGTGCCAGCAGCTTAGGACTAGCGGGGGGGCAGGAGACCCAGTACTTC
.	TRBV7-3	TRBJ2-3	.	CASSLGASPRTDTQYF	TGTGCCAGCAGCTTAGGAGCCTCTCCTCGCACAGATACGCAGTATTTT
.	TRBV5-4	TRBJ1-6	.	CASSLDRGINSPLHF	TGTGCCAGCAGCTTGGATCGGGGGATTAATTCACCCCTCCACTTT
once	TRBV4-1	TRBJ2-3	TRBD2	CASSSTSGGPTSTDTQYF	TGCGCCAGCAGCTCAACTAGCGGGGGGCCCACTAGCACAGATACGCAGTATTTT
.	TRBV12-2	TRBJ1-1	.	CASRLSRVEAFF	TGTGCAAGTCGCCTTTCCAGGGTTGAAGCTTTCTTT
.	TRBV29-1	TRBJ2-7	TRBD2	CSVEGLAGDYEQYF	TGCAGCGTTGAGGGTTTAGCGGGGGACTACGAGCAGTACTTC
.	TRBV7-3	TRBJ2-3	TRBD1	CASSSTGTGGLDTQYF	TGTGCCAGCAGCTCCACCGGGACAGGGGGCCTAGATACGCAGTATTTT